This passage covers 14 T cell receptor beta chains from one sample sequenced in a study of CD8+CD57+ T cells in acquired aplastic anemia. TCR beta VDJ and CDR3 profiles were obtained from a genomic DNA template. TCRdb recomputed calls from the reads with MiXCR, one row per CDR3 protein. The sample yields 250,000 to 300,000 distinct CDR3 sequences, approximately 55% seen once. Sequencing was done on a sample of sorted CD4+, CD8+, or CD8+CD57+ T cells (not recorded which) from PBMCs. The receptors were sampled from a human donor with severe aplastic anemia or a healthy control (not recorded which).

The rearrangement uses TRBV20-1 and TRBJ2-1; 8 nucleotides line up with TRBD1. Germline lookup yields CDR1 DFQATT and CDR2 SNEGSKA (reference sequence). This CDR3 comprises 14 residues. V dropped 3 bases and J dropped 5; count of bases not matched to a gene: 6. The CDR3 DNA reads as TGCAGTGCTAGGAAGACAGGGGAAAACAATGAGCAGTTCTTC. Encoded protein: CSARKTGENNEQFF.

This clonotype was recorded a few times. The chain employs TRBV7-6 and TRBJ2-1, with D perhaps given as TRBD1 or TRBD2 (5 bases each). The CDR3 extends over 15 amino acids. Between the trimmed V and J ends, which lost 4 bases and 8 bases, there was a span of 18 bases. CDR1 SGHVS and CDR2 FNYEAQ come from the germline V gene. CDR3 amino acids: CASSSTGAALDEQFF. The CDR3 nucleotides are TGTGCCAGCAGCTCAACCGGGGCTGCTTTAGATGAGCAGTTCTTC.

This clonotype showed up many times. The chain joins TRBV20-1 to TRBJ2-2, with 7 bases aligning to TRBD2. Germline-derived CDR1 and CDR2 are DFQATT and SNEGSKA (reference sequence). V lost 2 bases and J lost 4; bases outside the gene matches: 10. There are 16 residues in the CDR3. CDR3 protein: CSARPLTGGGTGELFF. DNA for the CDR3: TGCAGTGCTAGACCCCTGACTGGCGGGGGCACCGGGGAGCTGTTTTTT.

The chain links TRBV2 to TRBJ1-5; D remains unclear. Trimming shortened V by 6 bases and J by 8 bases, and 14 bases separated the two germline ends. Germline V gives CDR1 SNHLY, CDR2 FYNNEI. The CDR3 length is 13 residues. The CDR3 loop is CASSAQEPEPQHF. The CDR3 DNA reads TGTGCCAGCAGCGCGCAGGAGCCGGAGCCCCAGCATTTT.

V usage is TRBV7-9 and J usage is TRBJ2-5, with 8 bases matching TRBD2. The junction had 9 bases not matched to a gene; V was cut back by 5 bases and J by 4 bases. The germline CDR1 and CDR2 sequences are SEHNR and FQNEAQ (reference sequence). The CDR3 contains 15 residues. As DNA, the CDR3 is TGTGCCAGCAGCAGGGGACTAGGTGGTGGAGAGACCCAGTACTTC. Amino acids: CASSRGLGGGETQYF.

This clonotype has more than one count but fewer than ten. This sequence joins TRBV2 and TRBJ2-5, with D tentatively TRBD1 (5 bases). Looked up from germline, CDR1 is SNHLY and CDR2 is FYNNEI. Trimming pared 8 bases from V and 5 bases from J, leaving 15 bases between. The CDR3 has 13 residues. The CDR3 sequence: CASCRVVGETQYF. The CDR3 DNA reads TGTGCCAGCTGCAGGGTGGTCGGGGAGACCCAGTACTTC.

J is TRBJ2-2 and V is TRBV19; possibly TRBD2 for D (6 bases). The CDR3 length is 15 residues. Trimming left V 5 bases short and J 2 bases short, with 12 bases between. The germline gives CDR1 LNHDA, CDR2 SQIVND (reference sequence). CDR3: CASSALAENTGELFF. The CDR3 nucleotides are TGTGCCAGTAGTGCTTTAGCGGAAAACACCGGGGAGCTGTTTTTT.

V usage is TRBV19 and J usage is TRBJ2-1, with a tentative D call TRBD1 (6 bases). Per the germline V gene, CDR1 is LNHDA and CDR2 is SQIVND (reference sequence). V was clipped by 6 bases and J by 2 bases, with 11 bases between them. The CDR3 runs 14 residues. The CDR3 nucleotides read TGTGCCAGTAGGGGGGCAGGGACCTACAATGAGCAGTTCTTC. It specifies CASRGAGTYNEQFF.

This sequence joins TRBV7-9 and TRBJ2-1; tentatively, D is TRBD1 or TRBD2 (6 bases each). V was cut by 7 bases and J by 4 bases, with 14 bases left in between. Germline V gene sequence: CDR1 SEHNR, CDR2 FQNEAQ (reference sequence). This CDR3 comprises 14 residues. The CDR3 coding sequence is TGTGCCAGCATAGCGGAGGACAGTTACAATGAGCAGTTCTTC. Translation: CASIAEDSYNEQFF.

The rearrangement joins TRBV20-1 to TRBJ2-7; D gene unclear. CDR1 DFQATT and CDR2 SNEGSKA come from the germline V gene (reference sequence). The CDR3 length is 14 residues. V was pared by 5 bases and J by 3 bases, with 17 bases between. The CDR3 region is CSAPARTTYYEQYF. The CDR3 DNA follows: TGCAGTGCTCCGGCCAGGACCACCTACTACGAGCAGTACTTC.

As concerns this clonotype: The conserved closing phenylalanine or tryptophan is absent in this CDR3, likely reflecting a read error. The DNA is left out, because the CDR3 cannot be placed on it with certainty; the CDR3 is given as TCRdb lists it. This rearrangement joins TRBV4-2 to TRBJ1-6. The CDR3 sequence runs 13 residues, both termini included. The germline V gene encodes CDR1 LGHNA and CDR2 YNFKEQ. CDR3 region: CVCSQSRQSGVHY.

The chain has TRBV20-1 and TRBJ1-1; D gene unclear. This CDR3 has 12 amino acids. V dropped 8 bases and J dropped 6 bases, with 16 bases sitting between them. CDR1 and CDR2 (germline): DFQATT, SNEGSKA (reference sequence). The chain's CDR3 is CSPTSNGAEAFF. In DNA, the CDR3 is TGCAGTCCTACTAGCAACGGCGCTGAAGCTTTCTTT.

This clonotype showed up many times. This chain connects TRBV7-9 to TRBJ1-3, with D maybe TRBD1 (6 bases). V lost 1 base, J lost 4 bases, and 17 bases lay in between. The CDR3 has 17 residues. Germline V lookup: CDR1 SEHNR, CDR2 FQNEAQ (reference sequence). Written as DNA, the CDR3 is TGTGCCAGCAGCTTAGAGGTCAGGGGAAGGTTCGGAAACACCATATATTTT. Translation: CASSLEVRGRFGNTIYF.

For this clonotype: A read error is likely, as this CDR3 ends without the conserved phenylalanine or tryptophan. The DNA for the CDR3 is TGTGCCAGCAGCCTGGGGGGGCTTGTCGGGGAGCTGTTTCTT. This codes for CASSLGGLVGELFL. V usage is TRBV7-6 and J usage is TRBJ2-2, with D perhaps TRBD2 (7 bases). Germline V gene lookup returns CDR1 SGHVS and CDR2 FNYEAQ. The CDR3 loop spans 14 amino acids. Trimming cost V 5 bases and J 7 bases, with 14 bases left between them.